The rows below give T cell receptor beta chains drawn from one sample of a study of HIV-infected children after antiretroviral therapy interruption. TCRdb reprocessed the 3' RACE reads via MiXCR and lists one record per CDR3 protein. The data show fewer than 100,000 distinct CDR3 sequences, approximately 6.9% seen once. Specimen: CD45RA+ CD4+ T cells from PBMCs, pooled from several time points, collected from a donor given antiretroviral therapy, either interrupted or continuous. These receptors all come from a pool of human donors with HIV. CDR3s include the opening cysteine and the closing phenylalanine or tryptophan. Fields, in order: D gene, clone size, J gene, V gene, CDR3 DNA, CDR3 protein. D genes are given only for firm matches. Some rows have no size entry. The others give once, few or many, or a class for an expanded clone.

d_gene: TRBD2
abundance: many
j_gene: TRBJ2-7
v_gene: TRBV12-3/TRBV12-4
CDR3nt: TGTGCCAGCAGCCTTCGGACTAGCGGGAGGATCGGGCACGAGCAGTACTTC
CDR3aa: CASSLRTSGRIGHEQYF

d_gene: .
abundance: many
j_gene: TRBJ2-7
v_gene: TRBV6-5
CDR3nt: TGTGCCAGCAGTCACCCCGCAGGGGCCCACGAGCAGTACTTC
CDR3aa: CASSHPAGAHEQYF

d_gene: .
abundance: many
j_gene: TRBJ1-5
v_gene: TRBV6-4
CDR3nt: TGTGCCAGCAGTCCGACAGGAACCAATCAGCCCCAGCATTTT
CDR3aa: CASSPTGTNQPQHF

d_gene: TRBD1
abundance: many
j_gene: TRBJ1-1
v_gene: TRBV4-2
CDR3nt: TGTGCCAGCAGCCAAGATGGGGGACAGACGAACACTGAAGCTTTCTTT
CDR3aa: CASSQDGGQTNTEAFF

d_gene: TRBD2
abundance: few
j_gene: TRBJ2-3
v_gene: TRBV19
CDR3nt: TGTGCCAGTAGTATATCGGGGGGGGGAGATACGCAGTATTTT
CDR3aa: CASSISGGGDTQYF

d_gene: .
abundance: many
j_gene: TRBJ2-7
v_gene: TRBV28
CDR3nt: TGTGCCAGCAGTCAATCCGGGGGCAGGGCCTACGAGCAGTACTTC
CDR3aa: CASSQSGGRAYEQYF

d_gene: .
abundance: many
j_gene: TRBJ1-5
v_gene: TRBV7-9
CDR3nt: TGTGCCAGCAGCTTAGGAATACAGGGAATGGGGCAGCCCCAGCATTTT
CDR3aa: CASSLGIQGMGQPQHF

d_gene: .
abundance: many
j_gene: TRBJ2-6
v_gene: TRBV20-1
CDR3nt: TGCAGTGCTAGATCCCCCCGACCAGGGATTGGGGCCAACGTCCTGACTTTC
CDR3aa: CSARSPRPGIGANVLTF

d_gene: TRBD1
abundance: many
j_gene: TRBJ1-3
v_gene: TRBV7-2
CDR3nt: TGTGCCAGCAGCTTAAAGAGGGGGCCCGGAAACACCATATATTTT
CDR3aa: CASSLKRGPGNTIYF

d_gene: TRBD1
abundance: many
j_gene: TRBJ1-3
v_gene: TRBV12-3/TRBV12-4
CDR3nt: TGTGCCAGCAGTTTTAGACAGGGAGTAAACACCATATATTTT
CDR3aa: CASSFRQGVNTIYF

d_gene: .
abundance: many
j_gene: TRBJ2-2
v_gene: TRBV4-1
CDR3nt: TGCGCCAGCAGCCTAATTTTCAAGGGGGCCGGGGAGCTGTTTTTT
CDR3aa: CASSLIFKGAGELFF

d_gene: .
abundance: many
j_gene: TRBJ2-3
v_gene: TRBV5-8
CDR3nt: TGTGCCAGCAACAAAATGGGCACAGATACGCAGTATTTT
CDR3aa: CASNKMGTDTQYF

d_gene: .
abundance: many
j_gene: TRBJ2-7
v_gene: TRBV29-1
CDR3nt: TGCAGCGCCGCCGTTTCAGGTCTCTCCTACGAGCAGTACTTC
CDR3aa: CSAAVSGLSYEQYF

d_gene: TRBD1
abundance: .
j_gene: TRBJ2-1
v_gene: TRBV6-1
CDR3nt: TGTGCCAGCAGTGTCCTCCCCGGGACAGGGCCCTACAATGAGCAGTTCTTC
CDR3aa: CASSVLPGTGPYNEQFF

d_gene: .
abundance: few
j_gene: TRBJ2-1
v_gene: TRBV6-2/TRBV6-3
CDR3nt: TGTGCCAGCAGTCAACGGACTGACGCCCACTACAATGAGCAGTTCTTC
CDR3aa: CASSQRTDAHYNEQFF

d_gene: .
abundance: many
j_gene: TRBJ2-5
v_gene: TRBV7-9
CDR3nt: TGTGCCAGCAGCTTAATCCGGGACCAAGAGACCCAGTACTTC
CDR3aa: CASSLIRDQETQYF

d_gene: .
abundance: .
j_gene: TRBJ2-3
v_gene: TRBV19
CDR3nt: TGTGCCAGTAGTATTACACCCGGGCCTAGCGCAGATACGCAGTATTTT
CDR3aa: CASSITPGPSADTQYF